These 23 T cell receptor beta chains came from one sample sequenced in a study of control samples from healthy donors and cancer patients. Here immunoSEQ multiplex PCR was the method, and the copy in TCRdb shows in-frame clones only, minus some. The sample records 95,000 to 130,000 clones, approximately 90% being singletons. The sequencing input was PBMCs. The receptors here all came from a woman in her forties or fifties with colorectal cancer.

The chain uses TRBV2 and TRBJ2-5, with D possibly being TRBD2 (5 bases). The CDR3 has 14 residues. CDR1 and CDR2 (germline): SNHLY, FYNNEI. Trimming pared 6 bases from V and 6 bases from J, leaving 17 bases between. The CDR3 nucleotides are TGTGCCAGCAGGGACGGGGTCCCTAGGAAGACCCAGTACTTC. Protein: CASRDGVPRKTQYF.

J is TRBJ2-7 and V is TRBV28; 8 bases are shared with TRBD2. Trimming removed 10 bases from V and 4 bases from J; junction bases left unmatched: 6. The germline V gene has CDR1 MDHEN and CDR2 SYDVKM. This CDR3 contains 12 residues. CDR3: CATQRESYEQYF. The CDR3 nucleotides are TGTGCCACGCAGCGGGAGTCATACGAGCAGTACTTC.

The V call is TRBV9, the J call TRBJ2-5; perhaps TRBD1 as D (5 bases). This CDR3 is built from 13 residues. CDR1 is SGDLS and CDR2 is YYNGEE in the germline V gene. The V gene lost 4 bases and the J gene lost 1 base, with 8 bases spanning the gap. CDR3 in amino acids: CASSRGTQETQYF. DNA for the CDR3: TGTGCCAGCAGCAGGGGCACCCAAGAGACCCAGTACTTC.

The J gene is TRBJ1-1, the V gene TRBV3-1 (or the pseudogene TRBV3-2); 9 bases match TRBD1. The V gene end was trimmed by 3 bases and the J gene end by 6 bases; junction bases not matched to a gene: 8. This CDR3 spans 15 amino acids. CDR1 is LGHDT, CDR2 YNNKEL, per germline (reference sequence). CDR3 sequence reads: CASSQGGQGGAEAFF. CDR3 DNA sequence: TGTGCCAGCAGCCAGGGGGGACAGGGTGGCGCTGAAGCTTTCTTT.

The genes are TRBV7-6 and TRBJ2-3; 10 bases fit TRBD2. Germline CDR1 and CDR2: SGHVS and FNYEAQ. This CDR3 contains 16 residues. The ends lost 4 bases at V and 3 bases at J; junction bases unmatched: 7. CDR3 sequence (DNA): TGTGCCAGCAGCTCCAGAGCGGGAGGGCAGACAGATACGCAGTATTTT. Its protein is CASSSRAGGQTDTQYF.

V and J are TRBV9 and TRBJ2-7; D perhaps matches TRBD2 (6 bases). The CDR3 has 14 amino acids. Germline CDR1 and CDR2: SGDLS and YYNGEE. Between the trimmed V and J ends, which lost 3 bases and 7 bases, there was a span of 17 bases. The CDR3 DNA reads as TGTGCCAGCAGCGCCCGGGACTCTTCGGGGGAGCAGTACTTC. Its translation is CASSARDSSGEQYF.

The V gene is TRBV11-2, the J gene TRBJ2-7; a weak D match, TRBD1 (5 bases). The CDR3 is made up of 12 amino acids. With 3 bases removed from V and 6 bases from J, the gap between germline ends came to 9 bases. Germline CDR1 SGHAT, CDR2 FQNNGV. Here the CDR3 reads CASSLAGSEQYF. The CDR3 region has the DNA TGTGCCAGCAGCTTGGCAGGGTCCGAGCAGTACTTC.

The gene calls are TRBV28 and TRBJ1-2; no reliable D call. V lost 6 bases, J lost 13 bases, and 18 bases lay in between. The CDR3 covers 12 residues. Germline lookup yields CDR1 MDHEN and CDR2 SYDVKM. For the CDR3, the DNA is TGTGCCAGCAGCTCCGTAGGGTGGTTGGTCACCTTC. This gives the protein CASSSVGWLVTF.

This clone was observed a single time. V is TRBV11-2 and J is TRBJ2-3; the match to TRBD2 covers 8 bases. The trim removed 5 bases at V and 11 bases at J, leaving 3 bases unmatched. The CDR3 is 11 amino acids. Germline V CDR1 and CDR2: SGHAT, FQNNGV. The DNA for the CDR3 is TGTGCCAGCAGCCGGGAGGGATTGCAGTATTTT. This translates into CASSREGLQYF.

This chain links TRBV28 with TRBJ2-7; 7 nucleotides match TRBD2. J gave up 0 bases and V 6 bases, and 2 bases lay outside the gene matches. The CDR3 sequence is 13 residues long. CDR1 MDHEN and CDR2 SYDVKM come from the germline V gene. The CDR3 loop is CASRAGSSYEQYF. In DNA, the CDR3 is TGTGCCAGCAGAGCGGGGAGCTCCTACGAGCAGTACTTC.

V and J are TRBV28 and TRBJ2-1; 10 bases are shared with TRBD2. In germline, CDR1 is MDHEN, CDR2 SYDVKM. The CDR3 has 16 amino acids. Trimming removed 5 bases from V and 7 bases from J; junction bases left unmatched: 11. DNA of the CDR3: TGTGCCAGCAGTGAAACCCTAGCGGGAGTCTGGAATGAGCAGTTCTTC. Amino acid sequence: CASSETLAGVWNEQFF. Using reference TRBV28 and TRBJ2-1 for the parts outside the CDR3, the full variable domain is DVKVTQSSRYLVKRTGEKVFLECVQDMDHENMFWYRQDPGLGLRLIYFSYDVKMKEKGDIPEGYSVSREKKERFSLILESASTNQTSMYLCASSETLAGVWNEQFFGPGTRLTVL.

The gene calls are TRBV27 and TRBJ2-1; tentatively, D is TRBD1 or TRBD2 (6 bases each). Trimming cost V 5 bases and J 8 bases, with 25 bases left between them. CDR3 length equals 17 residues. Germline V gene data show CDR1 as MNHEY and CDR2 as SMNVEV (reference sequence). CDR3 nucleotide sequence: TGTGCCAGCAGTCCGTCGGGGGCGCGTCCCAATACGCATGAGCAGTTCTTC. It codes for CASSPSGARPNTHEQFF.

The gene calls are TRBV3-1 (or the pseudogene TRBV3-2) and TRBJ1-1; D ambiguous. V was clipped by 0 bases and J by 5 bases, with 13 bases between them. This CDR3 comprises 15 residues. The germline V gene encodes CDR1 LGHDT and CDR2 YNNKEL (reference sequence). The CDR3 sequence: CASSQEWTVGTEAFF. CDR3 DNA sequence: TGTGCCAGCAGCCAAGAATGGACCGTAGGGACTGAAGCTTTCTTT.

The gene calls are TRBV5-4 and TRBJ1-2, with 8 bases lining up with TRBD1. Germline V CDR1 and CDR2: SGHNT, YYREEE (reference sequence). The CDR3 covers 14 residues. The V and J ends lost 0 bases and 8 bases, in that order; junction bases with no gene match: 6. The CDR3 reads CASSLENRGEGYTF. The CDR3 DNA follows: TGTGCCAGCAGCTTGGAAAACAGGGGGGAGGGCTACACCTTC.

The chain recombines TRBV6-5 with TRBJ2-3; 9 positions agree with TRBD1. Germline trimming cut 8 bases from V and 4 bases from J; bases unmatched to any gene: 4. CDR3 size: 13 residues. Germline V gene data show CDR1 as MNHEY and CDR2 as SVGAGI. The CDR3: CASHRGQSDTQYF. The CDR3 nucleotides read TGTGCCAGCCACAGGGGGCAATCAGATACGCAGTATTTT.

The genes are TRBV15 and TRBJ2-7; TRBD1 aligns across 7 bases. The V gene's germline CDR1 is LNHNV and CDR2 YYDKDF (reference sequence). CDR3 length: 13 residues. V was clipped by 5 bases and J by 3 bases; unmatched bases: 4. CDR3 loop: CATSQGQFYEQYF. As DNA, the CDR3 is TGTGCCACCAGCCAGGGACAGTTCTACGAGCAGTACTTC.

The CDR3 bases are TGTGCCAGCAGTGAACCCGGGGGGGCCGATACTAATGAAAAACTGTTTTTT. Its protein is CASSEPGGADTNEKLFF. The chain is built from TRBV6-1 and TRBJ1-4; D is possibly TRBD1 (6 bases). V was pared by 2 bases and J by 2 bases, with 15 bases between. Germline CDR1 MNHNS, CDR2 SASEGT. This CDR3 is built from 17 residues.

CDR3 nucleotides: TGTGCCAGCAGTGCCGGCAGCATGAACACTGAAGCTTTCTTT. It is translated as CASSAGSMNTEAFF. This sequence joins TRBV2 and TRBJ1-1; D is uncertain. CDR3 length: 14 amino acids. Germline lookup yields CDR1 SNHLY and CDR2 FYNNEI. Trimming took off 4 bases at V and 0 bases at J, with 9 bases between the two ends.

This chain connects TRBV12-3 or TRBV12-4 to TRBJ2-2; D is unclear. The CDR3 consists of 12 residues. Trimming took off 5 bases at V and 6 bases at J, with 7 bases between the two ends. The CDR3 DNA is TGTGCCAGCAGTCCCCGCCCCGGGGAGCTGTTTTTT. Translated: CASSPRPGELFF.

CDR3 coding DNA: TGTGCCAGCAGCAGCCGGGACAGGGGGCTTGAGCAGTACTTC. This sequence encodes CASSSRDRGLEQYF. V usage is TRBV11-2 and J usage is TRBJ2-7; 12 nucleotides align to TRBD1. The V and J ends lost 5 bases and 7 bases, in that order; junction bases with no gene match: 6. The CDR3 sequence is 14 residues long. Per the germline V gene, CDR1 is SGHAT and CDR2 is FQNNGV.

Points on this clone: One junction end disagrees with the germline gene, perhaps due to a read error. V usage is TRBV4-1 and J usage is TRBJ2-1; D is ambiguous. The CDR3 extends over 15 amino acids. Germline values: CDR1 MGHRA, CDR2 YSYEKL. In DNA, the CDR3 is TGCGCCAGCAGCCCCCGTAGCCGATCCTCCAATGAGCAGTTCTTC. Its translation: CASSPRSRSSNEQFF.

A few counts support this clone. The sample contains more than one DNA sequence encoding this CDR3. The genes are TRBV2 and TRBJ2-7; D is unclear. Germline V gene sequence: CDR1 SNHLY, CDR2 FYNNEI. V was clipped by 4 bases and J by 3 bases, with 4 bases between them. This CDR3 is 11 amino acids long. The CDR3 loop reads CASSGGYEQYF. In DNA, the CDR3 is TGTGCCAGCAGTGGGGGCTACGAGCAGTACTTC.

This chain links TRBV27 with TRBJ1-2; 8 nucleotides agree with TRBD1. The CDR3 consists of 14 residues. J was trimmed by 7 bases and V by 6 bases; bases with no gene match: 10. The germline CDR1 and CDR2 sequences are MNHEY and SMNVEV (reference sequence). The CDR3 DNA is TGTGCCAGCAGCCTGACAGGGGCCAAAGTTGGCTACACCTTC. It codes for CASSLTGAKVGYTF.